This T cell receptor beta chain was identified during a study of T-cell memory formation after mild COVID-19. TCRdb used MiXCR to reprocess the 5' RACE reads, holding one entry per CDR3 protein. The profile covers 430,000 or so distinct CDR3 sequences, with about 23% appearing a single time and approximately 12% taken by the ten largest. J was trimmed by 3 bases and V by 0 bases; bases with no gene match: 8. Germline V gene data show CDR1 as DFQATT and CDR2 as SNEGSKA (reference sequence). This CDR3 comprises 16 residues. Source material: PBMCs or a T cell subset sorted from them (not recorded which). The chain employs TRBV20-1 and TRBJ2-7; TRBD2 matches 10 bases. The TCR comes from an adult woman who had mild COVID-19 (a few samples of this study predate the infection). Cell type and time point are not known. The CDR3 protein is CSARDKLAGFLYEQYF. In DNA form, the CDR3 reads TGCAGTGCTAGAGATAAACTAGCGGGGTTCCTCTACGAGCAGTACTTC.